A single sample gave rise to the 12 T cell receptor beta chains below, sequenced in a study of human thymus T cells. Thymic material originated from resections removed in the course of corrective heart surgery. The table came from immunoSEQ multiplex PCR; TCRdb's copy has only in-frame clones and leaves some out. The data show some 120,000 clones, around 94% seen once. Sequenced: thymus tissue. The receptors stem from a boy younger than two with a congenital heart defect but otherwise immunologically healthy.

This sequence joins TRBV19 and TRBJ1-2; D might be TRBD1 (5 bases). Germline CDR1 reads LNHDA; CDR2 reads SQIVND (reference sequence). The CDR3 runs 16 residues. V was pared by 4 bases and J by 3 bases, with 18 bases between. CDR3 residues: CASSTPWTPSHYGYTF. The CDR3 bases are TGTGCCAGTAGTACCCCCTGGACACCCTCCCACTATGGCTACACCTTC.

The V and J genes are TRBV5-1 and TRBJ2-3, with TRBD2 identical over 9 bases. Trimming took 3 bases from V and 4 from J; bases not matched to a gene: 15. Per germline, CDR1 SGHRS and CDR2 YFSETQ. This CDR3 comprises 18 residues. The CDR3 nucleotides are TGCGCCAGCAGCTCGCGTATTGAGGGACTAGCAATGGCAGATACGCAGTATTTT. It encodes CASSSRIEGLAMADTQYF.

The J gene is TRBJ1-1, the V gene TRBV7-6; D is possibly TRBD1 (6 bases). The germline gives CDR1 SGHVS, CDR2 FNYEAQ. Trimming pared 5 bases from V and 6 bases from J, leaving 19 bases between. CDR3 length: 15 amino acids. The CDR3 reads CASSPAGDRSAEAFF. In DNA, the CDR3 is TGTGCCAGCAGCCCGGCAGGGGATAGGAGCGCTGAAGCTTTCTTT.

The rearrangement links TRBV2 to TRBJ2-1, with 10 positions matching TRBD2. CDR3 length equals 17 residues. Looked up from germline, CDR1 is SNHLY and CDR2 is FYNNEI. The V gene end was trimmed by 2 bases and the J gene end by 4 bases; junction bases not matched to a gene: 8. The CDR3 region is CASSEPPLAGTYNEQFF. The CDR3 coding sequence is TGTGCCAGCAGTGAACCCCCACTAGCGGGGACGTACAATGAGCAGTTCTTC.

V usage is TRBV28 and J usage is TRBJ2-7, with TRBD1 as a possible D gene (6 bases). Per germline, CDR1 MDHEN and CDR2 SYDVKM. The CDR3 length is 14 residues. V lost 4 bases to trimming and J lost 2 bases, with 12 bases between them. CDR3 loop: CASSWTDPTYEQYF. CDR3 DNA sequence: TGTGCCAGCAGTTGGACAGATCCTACCTACGAGCAGTACTTC.

This chain uses TRBV9 with TRBJ2-1; D perhaps matches TRBD2 (5 bases). V was pared by 0 bases and J by 9 bases, with 13 bases between. This CDR3 has 14 residues. The germline V gene has CDR1 SGDLS and CDR2 YYNGEE. The CDR3 DNA sequence: TGTGCCAGCAGCGTAGAGAACCGAGGAGGTGAGCAGTTCTTC. Translating gives CASSVENRGGEQFF. Full variable domain (remainder filled in from reference TRBV9 and TRBJ2-1): DSGVTQTPKHLITATGQRVTLRCSPRSGDLSVYWYQQSLDQGLQFLIQYYNGEERAKGNILERFSAQQFPDLHSELNLSSLELGDSALYFCASSVENRGGEQFFGPGTRLTVL.

Written as DNA, the CDR3 is TGTGCCAGCAGCTTTTGCAGGGAGTCCTACAATGAGCAGTTCTTC. It encodes CASSFCRESYNEQFF. This chain joins TRBV5-6 and TRBJ2-1, with D tentatively TRBD1 or TRBD2 (5 bases each). Trimming shortened V by 2 bases and J by 1 base, and 10 bases separated the two germline ends. Germline CDR1 and CDR2: SGHDT and YYEEEE. The CDR3 has 15 amino acids.

The genes are TRBV30 and TRBJ1-3, with D perhaps matching TRBD1 (6 bases). There are 15 residues in the CDR3. The germline V and J ends were trimmed by 2 bases and 0 bases, with 11 bases remaining between them. The germline gives CDR1 GTSNPN, CDR2 SVGIG (reference sequence). CDR3 sequence: CAWSPTRGSGNTIYF. The DNA for the CDR3 is TGTGCCTGGAGTCCTACCAGGGGCTCTGGAAACACCATATATTTT. The full variable domain, in which reference TRBV30 and TRBJ1-3 provide the parts outside the CDR3, is SQTIHQWPATLVQPVGSPLSLECTVEGTSNPNLYWYRQAAGRGLQLLFYSVGIGQISSEVPQNLSASRPQDRQFILSSKKLLLSDSGFYLCAWSPTRGSGNTIYFGEGSWLTVV.

The rearrangement links TRBV27 to TRBJ2-1, with D uncertain. The germline CDR1 and CDR2 sequences are MNHEY and SMNVEV (reference sequence). The CDR3 is 15 amino acids. V was shortened by 0 bases and J by 5 bases, with 11 bases between the two germline ends. This chain's CDR3 is CASSLSPSEDNEQFF. CDR3 in DNA: TGTGCCAGCAGTTTATCGCCTAGTGAGGACAATGAGCAGTTCTTC.

The rearrangement uses TRBV7-8 and TRBJ1-5; D not certain. With 3 bases removed from V and 2 bases from J, the gap between germline ends came to 8 bases. The CDR3 sequence is 14 residues long. CDR1 is SGHVS, CDR2 FQNEAQ, per germline. The CDR3 loop is CASSFPGGNQPQHF. The DNA of the CDR3 is TGTGCCAGCAGCTTCCCTGGGGGCAATCAGCCCCAGCATTTT.

The V gene is TRBV7-2, the J gene TRBJ2-4; 8 positions match TRBD1. CDR3 length: 15 residues. Germline trimming cut 1 base from V and 8 bases from J; bases unmatched to any gene: 7. Germline assignment: CDR1 SGHTA and CDR2 FQGNSA. The CDR3 protein is CASSLGQGAWDIQYF. Written as DNA, the CDR3 is TGTGCCAGCAGCTTAGGGCAGGGGGCTTGGGACATTCAGTACTTC.

The genes are TRBV28 and TRBJ2-7; tentatively, D is TRBD1 (5 bases). The V and J ends lost 3 bases and 4 bases respectively, with 16 bases between them. CDR1 is MDHEN and CDR2 is SYDVKM in the germline V gene. The CDR3 contains 15 residues. The CDR3 nucleotides are TGTGCCAGCAGTTTGCGGTCGCAGGGAAGTTACGAGCAGTACTTC. This codes for CASSLRSQGSYEQYF.